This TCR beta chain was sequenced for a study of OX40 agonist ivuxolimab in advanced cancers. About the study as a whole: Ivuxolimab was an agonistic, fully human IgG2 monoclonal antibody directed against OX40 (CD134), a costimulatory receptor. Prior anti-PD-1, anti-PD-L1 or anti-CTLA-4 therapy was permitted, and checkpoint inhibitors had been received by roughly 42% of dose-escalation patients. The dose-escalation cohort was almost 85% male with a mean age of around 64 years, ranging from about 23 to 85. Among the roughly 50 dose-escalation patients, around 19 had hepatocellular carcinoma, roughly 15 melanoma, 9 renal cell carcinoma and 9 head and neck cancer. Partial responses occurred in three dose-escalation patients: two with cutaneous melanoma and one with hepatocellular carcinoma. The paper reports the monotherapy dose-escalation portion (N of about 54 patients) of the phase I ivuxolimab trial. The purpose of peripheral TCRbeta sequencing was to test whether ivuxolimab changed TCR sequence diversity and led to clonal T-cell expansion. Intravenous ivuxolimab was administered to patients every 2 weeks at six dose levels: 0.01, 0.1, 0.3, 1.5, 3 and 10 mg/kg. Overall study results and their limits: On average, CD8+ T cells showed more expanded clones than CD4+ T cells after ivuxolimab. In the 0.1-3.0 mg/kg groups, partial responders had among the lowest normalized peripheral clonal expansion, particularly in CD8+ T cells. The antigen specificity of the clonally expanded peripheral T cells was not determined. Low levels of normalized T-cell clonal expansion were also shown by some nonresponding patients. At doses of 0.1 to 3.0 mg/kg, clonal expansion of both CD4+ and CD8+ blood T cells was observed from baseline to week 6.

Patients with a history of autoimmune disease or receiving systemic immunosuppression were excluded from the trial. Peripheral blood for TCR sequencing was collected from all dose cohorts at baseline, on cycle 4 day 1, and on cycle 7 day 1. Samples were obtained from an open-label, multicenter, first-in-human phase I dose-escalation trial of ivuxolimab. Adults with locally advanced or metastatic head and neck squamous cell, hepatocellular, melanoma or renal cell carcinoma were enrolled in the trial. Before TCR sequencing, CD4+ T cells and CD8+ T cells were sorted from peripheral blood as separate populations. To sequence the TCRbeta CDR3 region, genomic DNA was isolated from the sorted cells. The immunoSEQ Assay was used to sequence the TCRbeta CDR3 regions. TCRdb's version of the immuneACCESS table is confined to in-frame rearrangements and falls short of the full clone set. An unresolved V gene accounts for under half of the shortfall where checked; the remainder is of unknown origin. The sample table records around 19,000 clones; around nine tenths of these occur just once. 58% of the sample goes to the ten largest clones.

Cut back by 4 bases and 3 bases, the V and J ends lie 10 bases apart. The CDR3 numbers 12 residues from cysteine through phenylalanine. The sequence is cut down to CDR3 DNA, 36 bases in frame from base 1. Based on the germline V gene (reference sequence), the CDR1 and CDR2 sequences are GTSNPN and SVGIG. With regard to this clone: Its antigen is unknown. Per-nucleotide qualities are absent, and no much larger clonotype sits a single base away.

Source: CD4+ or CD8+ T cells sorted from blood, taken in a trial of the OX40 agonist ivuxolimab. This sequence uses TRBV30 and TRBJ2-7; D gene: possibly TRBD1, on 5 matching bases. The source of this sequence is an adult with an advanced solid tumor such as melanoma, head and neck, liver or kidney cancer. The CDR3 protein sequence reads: CAWTDSYYEQYF. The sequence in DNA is TGTGCCTGGACTGACAGTTACTACGAGCAGTACTTC.